These 23 T cell receptor beta chains were sequenced from one sample in a study of human T cells and chemical hapten exposure. The time point was: healthy volunteer bleed at 6 weeks. Extraction of total RNA was performed on unfractionated whole blood. TCRdb itself ran the RACE reads through MiXCR, one entry per CDR3 protein. The sample comprises some 77,000 distinct CDR3 sequences, around 9.3% of which are singletons, and about 1.5% rests with the top ten. Sequencing was carried out using whole blood. The receptors stem from a female donor in good health. Some clones in this sample may be carry-over from other donors' samples.

CDR3 sequence: CASSQLPWDRGFSGNTIYF. CDR3 nucleotides: TGCGCCAGCAGCCAACTACCCTGGGACAGGGGTTTCTCTGGAAACACCATATATTTT. The chain employs TRBV4-1 and TRBJ1-3, with 10 bases matching TRBD1. With V trimmed by 2 bases and J by 0 bases, 10 bases remained unmatched. The CDR3 covers 19 residues. From germline, CDR1 is MGHRA and CDR2 YSYEKL.

At least ten counts were recorded for this clonotype. The chain is built from TRBV7-2 and TRBJ2-3, with D unclear. CDR3 length: 14 amino acids. Germline V gives CDR1 SGHTA, CDR2 FQGNSA. Deletions cut 3 bases from V and 4 bases from J, with 11 bases between. The CDR3 DNA reads as TGTGCCAGCAGCTTGTTTCAGGCCTCAGATACGCAGTATTTT. Encoded protein: CASSLFQASDTQYF.

About this clonotype: A much larger clone differs by one base, so this may be a read error. The conserved phenylalanine or tryptophan normally closing the CDR3 is absent here, so this likely arose from a read error. V and J are TRBV29-1 and TRBJ1-1; no clear D. The CDR3 sequence is 10 residues long. Trimming took off 6 bases at V and 3 bases at J, with 5 bases between the two ends. The germline gives CDR1 SQVTM, CDR2 ANQGSEA. CDR3 sequence: CSVWDTEAFL. The DNA for the CDR3 is TGCAGCGTGTGGGACACTGAAGCTTTCCTT.

In this sample, this clonotype turned up a few times. The V call is TRBV28, the J call TRBJ2-4; tentatively, D is TRBD1 (6 bases). The CDR3 has 15 amino acids. V was clipped by 4 bases and J by 3 bases, with 13 bases between them. Per germline, CDR1 MDHEN and CDR2 SYDVKM. The CDR3 nucleotides read TGTGCCAGCAGTTCGCAGGGGCTCTACAAAAACATTCAGTACTTC. Its protein product is CASSSQGLYKNIQYF.

Ten or more counts support this clonotype. The genes are TRBV15 and TRBJ1-1; 7 bases map to TRBD1. Germline CDR1 reads LNHNV; CDR2 reads YYDKDF (reference sequence). This CDR3 has 13 residues. Trimming removed 11 bases from V and 7 bases from J; junction bases left unmatched: 13. The CDR3 DNA reads as TGTGCCGCCCGACAGGGCATAGAAGGTGAAGCTTTCTTT. This gives the protein CAARQGIEGEAFF.

There are many counts of this clonotype. This sequence joins TRBV6-2 or TRBV6-3 and TRBJ1-5; TRBD1 aligns across 10 bases. Trimming took 6 bases from V and 5 from J; bases not matched to a gene: 19. Germline loops: CDR1 MNHEY, CDR2 SVGEGT. The CDR3 is 19 amino acids. The CDR3 DNA reads TGTGCCAGCAGCGGAGGGGATAAGACAGGGGGCGTATGGTATCAGCCCCAGCATTTT. As protein: CASSGGDKTGGVWYQPQHF.

This clonotype was seen a few times. The gene calls are TRBV19 and TRBJ2-3, with D tentatively TRBD2 (6 bases). The CDR3 runs 16 residues. V lost 1 base to trimming and J lost 2 bases, with 13 bases between them. Germline V gene lookup returns CDR1 LNHDA and CDR2 SQIVND (reference sequence). The CDR3, as DNA: TGTGCCAGTAGTATAGGGGACTGGGGGATCACAGATACGCAGTATTTT. Amino acids: CASSIGDWGITDTQYF.

About this clonotype itself: Possible read error: a much larger clone is one base away. The CDR3 reads CVSSLSRGFEKLFF. Written as DNA, the CDR3 is TGTGTCAGCAGCTTATCCAGGGGGTTTGAAAAACTGTTTTTT. The chain combines TRBV7-9 with TRBJ1-4; 7 bases are a match to TRBD1. The CDR3 runs 14 residues. Germline V CDR1 and CDR2: SEHNR, FQNEAQ (reference sequence). Looking up the rest from reference TRBV7-9 and TRBJ1-4 gives the full variable domain: DTGVSQNPRHKITKRGQNVTFRCDPISEHNRLYWYRQTLGQGPEFLTYFQNEAQLEKSRLLSDRFSAERPKGSFSTLEIQRTEQGDSAMYLCVSSLSRGFEKLFFGSGTQLSVL.

The rearrangement uses TRBV6-6 and TRBJ1-1; 9 bases align to TRBD1. The germline gives CDR1 MNHNY, CDR2 SVGAGI (reference sequence). The CDR3 is 16 amino acids. The ends lost 0 bases at V and 1 base at J; junction bases unmatched: 3. In nucleotides, the CDR3 is TGTGCCAGCAGTTACTCTGAGACAGGGGGGAACACTGAAGCTTTCTTT. Amino acids: CASSYSETGGNTEAFF.

This clonotype was seen at least ten times. The CDR3 DNA reads as TGTGCCAGCAGCCCCGTGGGCACTGAAGCTTTCTTT. The encoded protein is CASSPVGTEAFF. The V call is TRBV5-4, the J call TRBJ1-1; D not certain. V was trimmed by 4 bases and J by 4 bases, leaving 8 bases between them. The CDR3 runs to 12 residues. Per the germline V gene, CDR1 is SGHNT and CDR2 is YYREEE (reference sequence). Full variable domain (missing parts from reference TRBV5-4 and TRBJ1-1): ETGVTQSPTHLIKTRGQQVTLRCSSQSGHNTVSWYQQALGQGPQFIFQYYREEENGRGNFPPRFSGLQFPNYSSELNVNALELDDSALYLCASSPVGTEAFFGQGTRLTVV.

This clonotype was seen many times. This sequence joins TRBV30 and TRBJ1-2; D uncertain. Germline values: CDR1 GTSNPN, CDR2 SVGIG (reference sequence). Trimming took 3 bases from V and 0 from J, leaving 5 bases between them. The CDR3 consists of 12 residues. CDR3 coding DNA: TGTGCCTGGAGACAAACTAACTATGGCTACACCTTC. Amino acids: CAWRQTNYGYTF.

This clonotype occurred a few times. The rearrangement joins TRBV6-2 or TRBV6-3 to TRBJ1-5; 7 nucleotides line up with TRBD1. Germline V gene data show CDR1 as MNHEY and CDR2 as SVGEGT. V gave up 2 bases and J gave up 5 bases; unmatched junction bases: 9. The CDR3 extends over 16 amino acids. The chain's CDR3 is CASSYTGVGGDQPQHF. In DNA form, the CDR3 reads TGTGCCAGCAGTTACACAGGGGTTGGAGGGGATCAGCCCCAGCATTTT.

V is TRBV20-1 and J is TRBJ2-7; 9 bases map to TRBD1. V gave up 6 bases and J gave up 4 bases; unmatched junction bases: 7. This CDR3 contains 13 residues. The germline gives CDR1 DFQATT, CDR2 SNEGSKA (reference sequence). CDR3 DNA sequence: TGCAGTGCCTCGGGACAGGGAAGTTACGAGCAGTACTTC. Translating it yields CSASGQGSYEQYF.

This clonotype was observed many times. The J gene is TRBJ1-6, the V gene TRBV6-2 or TRBV6-3; D ambiguous. Looked up from germline, CDR1 is MNHEY and CDR2 is SVGEGT. CDR3 size: 17 residues. Trimming removed 6 bases from V and 3 bases from J, with 18 bases in between. Here the CDR3 reads CASSTTRPGNYNSPLHF. The DNA of the CDR3 is TGTGCCAGCAGCACCACCCGTCCGGGGAACTATAATTCACCCCTCCACTTT.

The chain employs TRBV3-1 and TRBJ1-2; 9 bases map to TRBD1. V lost 2 bases to trimming and J lost 8 bases; unmatched junction nucleotides: 6. CDR1 and CDR2 from the germline V gene are LGHDT and YNNKEL (reference sequence). The CDR3 loop spans 14 amino acids. CDR3 in amino acids: CASSQLDRGRGYTF. The DNA for the CDR3 is TGTGCCAGCAGCCAACTGGACAGGGGCCGGGGCTACACCTTC.

To note about this clonotype: Since a much larger clone is just one base distant, this may be a read error. CDR3 DNA sequence: TGTGTCACCAGCAGGGCGGGCCGCGGTAGACTCACTGAAGCTTTCTTT. Translation: CVTSRAGRGRLTEAFF. The chain recombines TRBV15 with TRBJ1-1, with TRBD1 as a possible D gene (5 bases). The CDR3 runs to 16 residues. CDR1 and CDR2 from the germline V gene are LNHNV and YYDKDF (reference sequence).

There are many counts of this clonotype. The chain links TRBV28 to TRBJ2-7; D is possibly TRBD1 (7 bases). CDR1 and CDR2 (germline): MDHEN, SYDVKM. The CDR3 is 14 residues long. Trimming removed 8 bases from V and 0 bases from J, with 14 bases in between. DNA for the CDR3: TGTGCCAGCTTGACAGGGAGGAGCTCCTACGAGCAGTACTTC. It codes for CASLTGRSSYEQYF.

This clonotype was seen many times. The V and J genes are TRBV20-1 and TRBJ1-6; D gene ambiguous. Trimming shortened V by 6 bases and J by 0 bases, and 12 bases separated the two germline ends. Per germline, CDR1 DFQATT and CDR2 SNEGSKA (reference sequence). CDR3 size: 15 residues. CDR3 nucleotides: TGCAGTGCCCCGAAGGGCCTCTCCTATAATTCACCCCTCCACTTT. Encoded protein: CSAPKGLSYNSPLHF.

Regarding this clonotype: Just one base apart from a much larger clone, this may be a read error. The chain has TRBV5-5 and TRBJ1-5, with D uncertain. The germline CDR1 and CDR2 sequences are SGHKS and YYEKEE (reference sequence). The CDR3 loop spans 16 amino acids. The CDR3 DNA reads as TGTGTCAGCAGCTTGGTGTCGTCGGGGAGCAATCAGCCCCAGCATTTT. Translated: CVSSLVSSGSNQPQHF.

At least ten counts were recorded for this clonotype. CDR3 protein: CASSRSTGNTIYF. DNA for the CDR3: TGTGCCAGCAGCCGTTCGACAGGAAACACCATATATTTT. The rearrangement links TRBV7-8 to TRBJ1-3; D unresolved. V was clipped by 5 bases and J by 4 bases, with 9 bases between them. CDR1 and CDR2 (germline): SGHVS, FQNEAQ. The CDR3 totals 13 residues.

The chain carries TRBV12-3 or TRBV12-4 and TRBJ1-2; no reliable D call. This CDR3 region has 12 residues. Trimming took off 3 bases at V and 7 bases at J, with 9 bases between the two ends. The CDR3 is CASSFELSGYTF. In DNA, the CDR3 is TGTGCCAGCAGTTTTGAGTTGAGTGGCTACACCTTC.

This clonotype was detected only a few times. This chain connects TRBV21-1 to TRBJ2-5; no check of the table's D call, TRBD1, against the DNA was made. TRBV21-1 is listed as a pseudogene. The CDR3 is 12 residues long. CDR3 in amino acids: CASPRDAETQYF. The CDR3 region has the DNA TGTGCCAGCCCCAGGGATGCAGAGACCCAGTACTTC.

CDR3 coding DNA: TGTGCCTGGGGCGCCGGGACAGGTCTTTACGAGCAGTACTTC. This gives the protein CAWGAGTGLYEQYF. The J gene is TRBJ2-7, the V gene TRBV30, with 8 nucleotides matching TRBD1. The CDR3 runs to 14 residues. With V trimmed by 5 bases and J by 4 bases, 10 bases remained unmatched. Germline CDR1 GTSNPN, CDR2 SVGIG (reference sequence).